This T cell receptor beta chain was obtained from a study of blood T cell repertoires in COVID-19. For the study at large: Donors in the United States, Italy and Spain gave samples during acute or convalescent COVID-19. From T cells, B-cell-depleted T cells, or PBMCs came the material, which was cDNA or gDNA.

Per the study methods: It was from reference gene primer amplification that nucleated cell counts were estimated. Profiling relied on immunoSEQ multiplex PCR, and the TCRdb table lists in-frame clones only, not all of them. V and J calls plus clone size are reproduced from that table; the DNA served to infer D and trimming. The table lists about 110,000 clones, roughly four fifths of them singletons. The CDR3 is made up of 14 amino acids. The junction had 2 bases not matched to a gene; V was cut back by 4 bases and J by 8 bases. Germline lookup yields CDR1 SGHDT and CDR2 YYEEEE. This clone was seen a single time.

Sequenced sample: peripheral blood. The TCR was taken from a man between 65 and 85 years old with acute or convalescent COVID-19. The J gene is TRBJ1-6, the V gene TRBV5-6; 11 nucleotides agree with TRBD1. CDR3 sequence reads: CASSMGQGDSPLHF. The CDR3 nucleotides read TGTGCCAGCAGCATGGGACAGGGGGATTCACCCCTCCACTTT.